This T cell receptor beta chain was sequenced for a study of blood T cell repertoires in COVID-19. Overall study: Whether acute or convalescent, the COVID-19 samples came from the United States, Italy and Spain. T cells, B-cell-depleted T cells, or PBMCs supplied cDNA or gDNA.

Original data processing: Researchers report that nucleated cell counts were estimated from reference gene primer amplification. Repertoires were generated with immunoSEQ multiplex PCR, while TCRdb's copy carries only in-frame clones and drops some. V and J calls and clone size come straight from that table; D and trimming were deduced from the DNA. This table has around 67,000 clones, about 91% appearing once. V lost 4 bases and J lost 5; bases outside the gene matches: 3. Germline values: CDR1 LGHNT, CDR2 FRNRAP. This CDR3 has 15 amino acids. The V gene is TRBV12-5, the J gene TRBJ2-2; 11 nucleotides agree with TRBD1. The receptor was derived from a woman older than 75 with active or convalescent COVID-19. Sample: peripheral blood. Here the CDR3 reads CASGWGQGVTGELFF. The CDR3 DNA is TGTGCTAGTGGTTGGGGACAGGGGGTAACCGGGGAGCTGTTTTTT.